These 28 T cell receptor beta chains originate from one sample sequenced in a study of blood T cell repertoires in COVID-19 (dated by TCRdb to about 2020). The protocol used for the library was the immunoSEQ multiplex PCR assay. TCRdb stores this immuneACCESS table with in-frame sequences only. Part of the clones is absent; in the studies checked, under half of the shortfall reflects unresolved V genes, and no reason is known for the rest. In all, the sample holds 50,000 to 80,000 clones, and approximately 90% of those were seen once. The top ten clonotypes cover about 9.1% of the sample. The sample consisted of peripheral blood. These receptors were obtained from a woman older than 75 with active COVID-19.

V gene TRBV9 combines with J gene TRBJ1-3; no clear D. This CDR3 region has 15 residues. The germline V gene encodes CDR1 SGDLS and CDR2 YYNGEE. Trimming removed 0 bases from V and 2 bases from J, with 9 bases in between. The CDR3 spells CASSVDPGTGNTIYF. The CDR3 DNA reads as TGTGCCAGCAGCGTAGACCCAGGAACTGGAAACACCATATATTTT.

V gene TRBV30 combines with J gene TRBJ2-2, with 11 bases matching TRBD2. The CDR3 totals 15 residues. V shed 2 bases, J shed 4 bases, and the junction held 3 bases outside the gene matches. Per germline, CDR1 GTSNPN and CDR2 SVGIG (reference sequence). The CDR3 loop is CAWSRLAGGTGELFF. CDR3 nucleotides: TGTGCCTGGAGTAGGCTAGCGGGAGGCACCGGGGAGCTGTTTTTT. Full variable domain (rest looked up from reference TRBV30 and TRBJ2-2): SQTIHQWPATLVQPVGSPLSLECTVEGTSNPNLYWYRQAAGRGLQLLFYSVGIGQISSEVPQNLSASRPQDRQFILSSKKLLLSDSGFYLCAWSRLAGGTGELFFGEGSRLTVL.

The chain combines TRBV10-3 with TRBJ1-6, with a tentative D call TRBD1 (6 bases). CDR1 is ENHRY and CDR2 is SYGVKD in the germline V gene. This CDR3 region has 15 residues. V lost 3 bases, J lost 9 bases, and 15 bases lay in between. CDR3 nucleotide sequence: TGTGCCATCAGTGAAACAGGGTTTGGAGGTTCACCCCTCCACTTT. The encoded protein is CAISETGFGGSPLHF.

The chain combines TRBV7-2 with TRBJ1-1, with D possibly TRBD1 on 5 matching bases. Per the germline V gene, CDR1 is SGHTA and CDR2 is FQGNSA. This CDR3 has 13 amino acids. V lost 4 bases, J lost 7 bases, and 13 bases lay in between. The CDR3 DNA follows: TGTGCCAGCAGCTCTCAACAGGACGGTGAAGCTTTCTTT. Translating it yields CASSSQQDGEAFF.

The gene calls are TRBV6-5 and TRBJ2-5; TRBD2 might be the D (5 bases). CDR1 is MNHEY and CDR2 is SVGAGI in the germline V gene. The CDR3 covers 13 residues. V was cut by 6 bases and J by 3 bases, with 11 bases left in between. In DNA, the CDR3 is TGTGCCAGCAGCTACCCGGGAAAAGAGACCCAGTACTTC. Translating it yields CASSYPGKETQYF.

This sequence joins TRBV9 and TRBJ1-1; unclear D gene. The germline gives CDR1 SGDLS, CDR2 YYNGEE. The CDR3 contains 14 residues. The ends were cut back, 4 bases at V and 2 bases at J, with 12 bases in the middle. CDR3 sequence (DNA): TGTGCCAGCAGCCCCGGACTCGGCAACACTGAAGCTTTCTTT. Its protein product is CASSPGLGNTEAFF.

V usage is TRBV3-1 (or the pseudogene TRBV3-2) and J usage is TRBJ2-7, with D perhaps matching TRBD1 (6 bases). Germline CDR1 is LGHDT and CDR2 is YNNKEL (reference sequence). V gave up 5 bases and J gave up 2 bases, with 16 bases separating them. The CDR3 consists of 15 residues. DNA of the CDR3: TGTGCCAGCAGCTCACAGGGTACGATGGCCTACGAGCAGTACTTC. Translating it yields CASSSQGTMAYEQYF.

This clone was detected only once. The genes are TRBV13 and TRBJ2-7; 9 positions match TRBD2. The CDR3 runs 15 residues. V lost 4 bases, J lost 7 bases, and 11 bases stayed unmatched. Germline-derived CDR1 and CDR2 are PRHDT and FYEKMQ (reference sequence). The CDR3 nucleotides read TGTGCCAGCAGCTCTGGTCTAGCGGGGATGGGGGAGCAGTACGTC. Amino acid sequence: CASSSGLAGMGEQYV.

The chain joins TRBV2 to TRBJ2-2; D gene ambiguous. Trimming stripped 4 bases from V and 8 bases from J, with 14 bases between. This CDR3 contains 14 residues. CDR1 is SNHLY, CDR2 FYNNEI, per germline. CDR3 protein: CASSAAEVIGELFF. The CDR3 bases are TGTGCCAGCAGTGCGGCCGAGGTTATTGGGGAGCTGTTTTTT.

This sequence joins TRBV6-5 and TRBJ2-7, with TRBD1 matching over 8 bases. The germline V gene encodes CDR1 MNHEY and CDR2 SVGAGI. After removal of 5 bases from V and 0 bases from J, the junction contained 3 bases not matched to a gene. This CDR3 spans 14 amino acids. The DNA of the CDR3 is TGTGCCAGCAGTCTGGACAGGGACTCCTACGAGCAGTACTTC. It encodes CASSLDRDSYEQYF.

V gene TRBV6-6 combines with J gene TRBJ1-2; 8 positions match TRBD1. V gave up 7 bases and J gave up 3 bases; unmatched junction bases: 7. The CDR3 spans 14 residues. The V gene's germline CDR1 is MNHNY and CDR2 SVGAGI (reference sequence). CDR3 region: CASKKDREDYGYTF. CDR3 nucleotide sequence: TGTGCCAGCAAGAAGGACAGGGAGGACTATGGCTACACCTTC.

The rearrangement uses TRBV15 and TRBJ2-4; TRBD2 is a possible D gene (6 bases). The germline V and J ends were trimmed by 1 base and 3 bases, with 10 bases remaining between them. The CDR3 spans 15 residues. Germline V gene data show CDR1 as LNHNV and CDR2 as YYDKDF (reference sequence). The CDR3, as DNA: TGTGCCACCAGCAGAGGCAAGGGAGGCAAAAACATTCAGTACTTC. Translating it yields CATSRGKGGKNIQYF.

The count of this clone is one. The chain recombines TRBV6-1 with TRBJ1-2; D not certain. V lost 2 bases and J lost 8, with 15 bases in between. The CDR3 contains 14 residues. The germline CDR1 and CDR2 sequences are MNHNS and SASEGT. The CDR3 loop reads CASSELETLGGYTF. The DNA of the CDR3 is TGTGCCAGCAGTGAACTTGAGACCTTGGGCGGCTACACCTTC.

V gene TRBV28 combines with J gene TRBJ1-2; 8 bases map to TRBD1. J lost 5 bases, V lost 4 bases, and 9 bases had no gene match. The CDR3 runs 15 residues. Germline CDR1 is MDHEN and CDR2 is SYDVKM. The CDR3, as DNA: TGTGCCAGCAGTTCTATCAGGGGGCGTGGGTATGGCTACACCTTC. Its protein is CASSSIRGRGYGYTF.

CDR3 in DNA: TGTGCCAGCAGCTCCGACAAGTCCTACAATGAGCAGTTCTTC. This encodes CASSSDKSYNEQFF. This chain uses TRBV7-2 with TRBJ2-1; D gene ambiguous. Germline CDR1 is SGHTA and CDR2 is FQGNSA. The CDR3 is 14 amino acids. V was clipped by 4 bases and J by 1 base, with 8 bases between them.

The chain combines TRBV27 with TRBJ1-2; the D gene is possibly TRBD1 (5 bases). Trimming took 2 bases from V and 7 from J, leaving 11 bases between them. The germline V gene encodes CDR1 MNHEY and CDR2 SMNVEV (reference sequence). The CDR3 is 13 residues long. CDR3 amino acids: CASSLTPQGGYTF. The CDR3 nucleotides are TGTGCCAGCAGTTTAACCCCGCAGGGTGGCTACACCTTC.

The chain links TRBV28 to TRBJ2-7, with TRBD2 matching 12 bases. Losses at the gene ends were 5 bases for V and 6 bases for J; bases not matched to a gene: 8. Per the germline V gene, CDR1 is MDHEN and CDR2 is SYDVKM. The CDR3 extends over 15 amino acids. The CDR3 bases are TGTGCCAGCAGTCCTAGCGGGGGGGCGTTACGCGAGCAGTACGTC. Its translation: CASSPSGGALREQYV.

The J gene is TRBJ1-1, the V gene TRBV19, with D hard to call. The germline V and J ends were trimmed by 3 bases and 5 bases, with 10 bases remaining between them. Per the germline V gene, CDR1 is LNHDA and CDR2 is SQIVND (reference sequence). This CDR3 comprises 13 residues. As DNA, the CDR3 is TGTGCCAGTAGTATCTCCCCCGGGACTGAAGCTTTCTTT. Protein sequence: CASSISPGTEAFF.

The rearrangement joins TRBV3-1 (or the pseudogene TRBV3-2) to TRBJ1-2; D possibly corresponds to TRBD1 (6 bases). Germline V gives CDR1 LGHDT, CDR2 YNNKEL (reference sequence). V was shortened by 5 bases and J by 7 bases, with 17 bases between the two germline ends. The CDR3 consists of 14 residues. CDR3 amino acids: CASSRRDIGSGYTF. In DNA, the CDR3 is TGTGCCAGCAGCAGACGGGACATCGGCTCTGGCTACACCTTC.

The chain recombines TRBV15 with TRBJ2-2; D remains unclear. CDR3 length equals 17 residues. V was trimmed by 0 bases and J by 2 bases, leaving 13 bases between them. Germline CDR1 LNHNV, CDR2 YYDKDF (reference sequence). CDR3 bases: TGTGCCACCAGCAGAGATGGGCCCAGGATAAACACCGGGGAGCTGTTTTTT. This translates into CATSRDGPRINTGELFF.

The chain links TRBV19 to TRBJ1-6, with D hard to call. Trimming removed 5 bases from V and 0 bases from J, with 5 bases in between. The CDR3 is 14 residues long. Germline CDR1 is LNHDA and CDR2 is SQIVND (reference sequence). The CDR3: CASSEGSYNSPLHF. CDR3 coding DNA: TGTGCCAGTAGTGAGGGCTCCTATAATTCACCCCTCCACTTT.

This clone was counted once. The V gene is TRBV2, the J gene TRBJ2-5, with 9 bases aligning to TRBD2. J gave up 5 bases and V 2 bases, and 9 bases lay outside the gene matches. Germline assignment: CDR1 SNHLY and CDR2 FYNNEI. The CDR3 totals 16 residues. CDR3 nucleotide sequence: TGTGCCAGCAGTGAATTGGCTAGCGGGGCCGGGGAGACCCAGTACTTC. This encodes CASSELASGAGETQYF.

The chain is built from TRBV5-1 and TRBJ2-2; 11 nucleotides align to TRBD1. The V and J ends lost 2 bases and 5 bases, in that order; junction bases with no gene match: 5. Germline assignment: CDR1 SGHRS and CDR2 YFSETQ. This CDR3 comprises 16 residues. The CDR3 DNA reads TGCGCCAGCAGCTTCGGACAGGGGGCGAGGACCGGGGAGCTGTTTTTT. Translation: CASSFGQGARTGELFF. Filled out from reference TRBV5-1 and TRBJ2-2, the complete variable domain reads KAGVTQTPRYLIKTRGQQVTLSCSPISGHRSVSWYQQTPGQGLQFLFEYFSETQRNKGNFPGRFSGRQFSNSRSEMNVSTLELGDSALYLCASSFGQGARTGELFFGEGSRLTVL.

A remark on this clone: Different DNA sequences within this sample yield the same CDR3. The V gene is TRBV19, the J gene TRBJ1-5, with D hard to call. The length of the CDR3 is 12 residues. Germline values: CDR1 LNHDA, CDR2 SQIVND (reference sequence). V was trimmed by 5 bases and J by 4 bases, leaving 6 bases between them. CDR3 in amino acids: CASSLRNQPQHF. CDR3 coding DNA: TGTGCCAGTAGTTTGCGGAATCAGCCCCAGCATTTT.

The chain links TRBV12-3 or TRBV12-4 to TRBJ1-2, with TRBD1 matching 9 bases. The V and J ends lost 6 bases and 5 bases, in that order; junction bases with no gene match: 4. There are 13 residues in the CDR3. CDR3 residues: CASRVGQGYGYTF. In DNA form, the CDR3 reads TGTGCCAGCAGGGTAGGACAGGGGTATGGCTACACCTTC.

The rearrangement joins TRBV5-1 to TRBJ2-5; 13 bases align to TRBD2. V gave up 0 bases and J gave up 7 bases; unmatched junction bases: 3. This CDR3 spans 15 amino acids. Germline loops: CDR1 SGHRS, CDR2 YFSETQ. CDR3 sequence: CASSLGTSGSGTQYF. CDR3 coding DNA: TGCGCCAGCAGCTTGGGGACTAGCGGGAGTGGGACCCAGTACTTC.

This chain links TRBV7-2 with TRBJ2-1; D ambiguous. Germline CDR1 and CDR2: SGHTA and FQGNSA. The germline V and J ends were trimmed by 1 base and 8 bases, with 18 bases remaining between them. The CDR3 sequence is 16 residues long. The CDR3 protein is CASSLVILVEGDEQFF. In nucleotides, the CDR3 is TGTGCCAGCAGCTTAGTCATCCTAGTCGAAGGCGATGAGCAGTTCTTC.

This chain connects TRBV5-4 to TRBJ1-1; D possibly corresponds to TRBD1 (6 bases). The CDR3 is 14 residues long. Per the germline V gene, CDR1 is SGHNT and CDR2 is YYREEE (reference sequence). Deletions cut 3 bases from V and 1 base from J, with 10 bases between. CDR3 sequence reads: CASSYDRRNTEAFF. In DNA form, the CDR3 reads TGTGCCAGCAGCTATGACAGGCGGAACACTGAAGCTTTCTTT.